The 9 T cell receptor beta chains reported below all come from one sample, sequenced in a study of cytomegalovirus exposure and HLA in healthy donors. 13 Jbeta primers and 60 Vbeta primers were used for the PCR. Clones were read by immunoSEQ multiplex PCR, and TCRdb kept only the in-frame ones, dropping some. The data contain about 150,000 clones, more than 65% of them singletons. The sequenced material came from PBMCs. These receptors came from a man aged 45-65 years in good health and CMV-seropositive.

The J gene is TRBJ1-5, the V gene TRBV7-9; D is perhaps TRBD1 (6 bases). Germline assignment: CDR1 SEHNR and CDR2 FQNEAQ (reference sequence). This CDR3 has 15 residues. Trimming cost V 5 bases and J 6 bases, with 17 bases left between them. CDR3 nucleotide sequence: TGTGCCAGCAGCCCAACCGGGACAACTACTCAGCCCCAGCATTTT. Translating gives CASSPTGTTTQPQHF.

CDR3 coding DNA: TGTGCCAGCAGTGAAGGGGCAGAAAACCAAGAGACCCAGTACTTC. Residues: CASSEGAENQETQYF. This sequence joins TRBV2 and TRBJ2-5; D gene unclear. The CDR3 is made up of 15 amino acids. Trimming left V 1 base short and J 0 bases short, with 9 bases between. The germline gives CDR1 SNHLY, CDR2 FYNNEI.

This chain links TRBV21-1 with TRBJ2-1; the table's D call of TRBD1 was not tested on the DNA. TRBV21-1 is labeled a pseudogene. This CDR3 has 18 amino acids. The CDR3 loop is CASSKRIKGTGGHNEQFF. In DNA, the CDR3 is TGTGCCAGCAGCAAACGAATAAAGGGGACAGGGGGACACAATGAGCAGTTCTTC.

Written as DNA, the CDR3 is TGTGCCAGCAGCCCAAGGGGGACGTCCATGAACACTGAAGCTTTCTTT. Protein: CASSPRGTSMNTEAFF. The rearrangement joins TRBV9 to TRBJ1-1; TRBD1 might be the D (6 bases). V lost 4 bases to trimming and J lost 0 bases, with 16 bases between them. The germline CDR1 and CDR2 sequences are SGDLS and YYNGEE. The CDR3 extends over 16 amino acids. The full variable domain, its missing parts supplied by reference TRBV9 and TRBJ1-1, is DSGVTQTPKHLITATGQRVTLRCSPRSGDLSVYWYQQSLDQGLQFLIQYYNGEERAKGNILERFSAQQFPDLHSELNLSSLELGDSALYFCASSPRGTSMNTEAFFGQGTRLTVV.

This chain links TRBV5-4 with TRBJ2-7; 10 nucleotides line up with TRBD1. Trimming removed 4 bases from V and 3 bases from J; junction bases left unmatched: 4. There are 14 residues in the CDR3. Germline CDR1 reads SGHNT; CDR2 reads YYREEE (reference sequence). The CDR3 spells CASSPRTGGYEQYF. The CDR3 coding sequence is TGTGCCAGCAGCCCTAGGACAGGGGGCTACGAGCAGTACTTC. The full variable domain, with the rest looked up from reference TRBV5-4 and TRBJ2-7, is ETGVTQSPTHLIKTRGQQVTLRCSSQSGHNTVSWYQQALGQGPQFIFQYYREEENGRGNFPPRFSGLQFPNYSSELNVNALELDDSALYLCASSPRTGGYEQYFGPGTRLTVT.

The chain recombines TRBV6-1 with TRBJ2-1; the match to TRBD2 covers 12 bases. The V gene's germline CDR1 is MNHNS and CDR2 SASEGT. V dropped 5 bases and J dropped 2; count of bases not matched to a gene: 1. The CDR3 is 15 residues long. The CDR3 sequence: CASSSSGRAYNEQFF. The CDR3, as DNA: TGTGCCAGCAGTTCTAGCGGGAGGGCCTACAATGAGCAGTTCTTC.

The gene calls are TRBV7-6 and TRBJ2-1, with 9 nucleotides matching TRBD2. Germline values: CDR1 SGHVS, CDR2 FNYEAQ. Trimming cost V 0 bases and J 4 bases; bases outside gene matches: 4. The CDR3 loop spans 16 amino acids. The CDR3 reads CASSLAGTSSYNEQFF. The DNA for the CDR3 is TGTGCCAGCAGCTTAGCGGGGACTAGCAGTTACAATGAGCAGTTCTTC.

The chain carries TRBV10-2 and TRBJ2-5, with D hard to call. Germline CDR1 and CDR2: WSHSY and SAAADI. V was pared by 5 bases and J by 3 bases, with 4 bases between. The CDR3 sequence is 11 residues long. The CDR3 nucleotides are TGCGCCAGCAGTCTAAAAGAGACCCAGTACTTC. It specifies CASSLKETQYF.

The chain has TRBV7-9 and TRBJ2-2; D is possibly TRBD2 (7 bases). The CDR3 is made up of 17 amino acids. CDR1 SEHNR and CDR2 FQNEAQ come from the germline V gene (reference sequence). The V gene lost 5 bases and the J gene lost 1 base, with 17 bases spanning the gap. This chain's CDR3 is CASSPKEGGENTGELFF. The CDR3 DNA sequence: TGTGCCAGCAGCCCAAAGGAGGGGGGGGAGAACACCGGGGAGCTGTTTTTT.